These T cell receptor beta chains were read from a single sample in a study of identical twins. TCRdb independently ran MiXCR on the 5' RACE reads; one entry per CDR3 protein. The sample lists fewer than 550,000 distinct CDR3 sequences; 13% to 15% were seen once. These records were also assigned to another study, of yellow fever vaccine responses in identical twins.

Sequenced sample: CD4+ T cells sorted from blood. These receptors all come from a woman in her late teens or twenties in good health. Each CDR3 is given with its conserved first and last residue. D genes are given only for firm matches. The size field is filled for only some rows; it gives once, few, many or a size class.

d_call: .
j_call: TRBJ1-2
v_call: TRBV12-3/TRBV12-4
clone_size: few
cdr3_aa: CASQTGGGYGYTF
cdr3_nt: TGTGCCAGCCAAACCGGGGGCGGCTATGGCTACACCTTC

d_call: .
j_call: TRBJ2-7
v_call: TRBV18
clone_size: .
cdr3_aa: CASSPGYGNYEQYF
cdr3_nt: TGTGCCAGCTCACCGGGGTACGGAAACTACGAGCAGTACTTC

d_call: TRBD1
j_call: TRBJ2-2
v_call: TRBV10-1
clone_size: .
cdr3_aa: CASMRDRATGELFF
cdr3_nt: TGCGCCAGCATGAGGGACAGGGCGACCGGGGAGCTGTTTTTT

d_call: TRBD2
j_call: TRBJ2-3
v_call: TRBV6-1
clone_size: .
cdr3_aa: CASSRRGSGGLGDTQYF
cdr3_nt: TGTGCCAGCAGCCGAAGGGGGAGCGGGGGCCTGGGAGATACGCAGTATTTT

d_call: .
j_call: TRBJ2-5
v_call: TRBV5-1
clone_size: .
cdr3_aa: CASSGGDGKETQYF
cdr3_nt: TGCGCCAGCAGTGGAGGGGACGGAAAAGAGACCCAGTACTTC

d_call: TRBD2
j_call: TRBJ2-7
v_call: TRBV28
clone_size: .
cdr3_aa: CASSSGTGKVAGGRVWEQYF
cdr3_nt: TGTGCCAGCAGTTCCGGGACAGGGAAGGTAGCGGGAGGGCGTGTGTGGGAGCAGTACTTC

d_call: .
j_call: TRBJ1-6
v_call: TRBV10-1
clone_size: .
cdr3_aa: CASSQGRASPLHF
cdr3_nt: TGCGCCAGCAGTCAAGGTAGAGCTTCACCCCTCCACTTT

d_call: TRBD2
j_call: TRBJ2-3
v_call: TRBV6-5
clone_size: few
cdr3_aa: CASSLTSGVSTDTQYF
cdr3_nt: TGTGCCAGCAGTTTGACTAGCGGGGTTAGCACAGATACGCAGTATTTT

d_call: .
j_call: TRBJ2-6
v_call: TRBV5-1
clone_size: few
cdr3_aa: CASSPKISGANVLTF
cdr3_nt: TGCGCCAGCAGCCCCAAGATCTCTGGGGCCAACGTCCTGACTTTC

d_call: TRBD2
j_call: TRBJ2-1
v_call: TRBV5-5
clone_size: few
cdr3_aa: CASSPPPSGGAQEQFF
cdr3_nt: TGTGCCAGCAGCCCCCCGCCTAGCGGGGGGGCCCAAGAGCAGTTCTTC

d_call: .
j_call: TRBJ2-4
v_call: TRBV4-1
clone_size: .
cdr3_aa: CASSQEGSPSGKNIQYF
cdr3_nt: TGCGCCAGCAGCCAAGAAGGGAGCCCCAGCGGCAAAAACATTCAGTACTTC

d_call: TRBD1
j_call: TRBJ2-1
v_call: TRBV5-1
clone_size: many
cdr3_aa: CASSYEGARKNMILNEQFF
cdr3_nt: TGCGCCAGCAGCTACGAGGGGGCGCGCAAAAACATGATCCTCAATGAGCAGTTCTTC

d_call: .
j_call: TRBJ2-7
v_call: TRBV7-3
clone_size: .
cdr3_aa: CASSLGPGKEYEQYF
cdr3_nt: TGTGCCAGCAGCTTGGGACCCGGAAAAGAATACGAGCAGTACTTC

d_call: .
j_call: TRBJ1-2
v_call: TRBV6-5
clone_size: .
cdr3_aa: CASSYSNYGRYGYTF
cdr3_nt: TGTGCCAGCAGTTACTCGAATTATGGTAGATATGGCTACACCTTC

d_call: .
j_call: TRBJ2-3
v_call: TRBV11-2
clone_size: .
cdr3_aa: CASSLLPGSGFNTDTQYF
cdr3_nt: TGTGCCAGCAGCTTATTGCCAGGGAGCGGATTTAACACAGATACGCAGTATTTT

d_call: .
j_call: TRBJ2-1
v_call: TRBV24-1
clone_size: few
cdr3_aa: CATSDSPHAGSYNEQFF
cdr3_nt: TGTGCCACCAGTGATTCCCCTCACGCAGGGTCCTACAATGAGCAGTTCTTC

d_call: .
j_call: TRBJ1-4
v_call: TRBV24-1
clone_size: .
cdr3_aa: CATSEPPNEKLFF
cdr3_nt: TGTGCCACCAGTGAACCCCCTAATGAAAAACTGTTTTTT

d_call: TRBD2
j_call: TRBJ2-1
v_call: TRBV5-1
clone_size: many
cdr3_aa: CASSLAGGGYNEQFF
cdr3_nt: TGTGCCAGCAGTCTAGCGGGAGGGGGCTACAATGAGCAGTTCTTC

d_call: .
j_call: TRBJ2-5
v_call: TRBV24-1
clone_size: .
cdr3_aa: CATSDSPGRPTQGETQYF
cdr3_nt: TGTGCCACCAGTGACTCTCCGGGACGCCCGACCCAAGGAGAGACCCAGTACTTC

d_call: .
j_call: TRBJ2-6
v_call: TRBV5-1
clone_size: .
cdr3_aa: CASSLYVTSGANVLTF
cdr3_nt: TGCGCCAGCAGCTTGTATGTAACCTCTGGGGCCAACGTCCTGACTTTC

d_call: .
j_call: TRBJ2-1
v_call: TRBV3-1
clone_size: many
cdr3_aa: CASSQDRIAKAYEQFF
cdr3_nt: TGTGCCAGCAGCCAAGATAGGATAGCCAAAGCATATGAGCAGTTCTTC

d_call: .
j_call: TRBJ2-1
v_call: TRBV29-1
clone_size: few
cdr3_aa: CSVDLVRSSYNEQFF
cdr3_nt: TGCAGCGTTGATTTGGTGAGGAGCTCCTACAATGAGCAGTTCTTC

d_call: .
j_call: TRBJ1-4
v_call: TRBV28
clone_size: few
cdr3_aa: CASSFADPAGEKLFF
cdr3_nt: TGTGCCAGCAGTTTTGCCGACCCGGCGGGGGAAAAACTGTTTTTT

d_call: .
j_call: TRBJ2-1
v_call: TRBV20-1
clone_size: few
cdr3_aa: CSARDFFRDNNEQFF
cdr3_nt: TGCAGTGCTAGAGACTTCTTCCGTGATAACAATGAGCAGTTCTTC

d_call: .
j_call: TRBJ2-1
v_call: TRBV5-1
clone_size: many
cdr3_aa: CASSLEGQNYNEQFF
cdr3_nt: TGCGCCAGCAGCTTGGAAGGACAGAACTACAATGAGCAGTTCTTC

d_call: .
j_call: TRBJ2-3
v_call: TRBV24-1
clone_size: .
cdr3_aa: CATSDPTSTDTQYF
cdr3_nt: TGTGCCACCAGTGACCCGACCTCCACAGATACGCAGTATTTT

d_call: .
j_call: TRBJ2-7
v_call: TRBV10-2
clone_size: few
cdr3_aa: CASRGHLYEQYF
cdr3_nt: TGCGCCAGCAGGGGACATCTCTACGAGCAGTACTTC

d_call: .
j_call: TRBJ1-6
v_call: TRBV5-1
clone_size: .
cdr3_aa: CASSPRDGDNSPLHF
cdr3_nt: TGCGCCAGCAGCCCCCGGGACGGAGATAATTCACCCCTCCACTTT

d_call: .
j_call: TRBJ1-5
v_call: TRBV20-1
clone_size: .
cdr3_aa: CSAAGSGERQPQHF
cdr3_nt: TGCAGTGCCGCGGGCAGTGGGGAAAGGCAGCCCCAGCATTTT

d_call: .
j_call: TRBJ1-6
v_call: TRBV6-5
clone_size: few
cdr3_aa: CASSYASPGTYNSPLHF
cdr3_nt: TGTGCCAGCAGTTACGCTTCGCCGGGGACCTATAATTCACCCCTCCACTTT

d_call: TRBD2
j_call: TRBJ2-3
v_call: TRBV2
clone_size: .
cdr3_aa: CASSADLVAGGRADTQYF
cdr3_nt: TGTGCCAGCAGTGCCGACCTTGTAGCGGGAGGGAGGGCAGATACGCAGTATTTT

d_call: TRBD1
j_call: TRBJ2-7
v_call: TRBV11-2
clone_size: .
cdr3_aa: CASTRSGTVPYEQYF
cdr3_nt: TGTGCCAGCACCCGATCCGGGACAGTCCCCTACGAGCAGTACTTC

d_call: TRBD2
j_call: TRBJ2-1
v_call: TRBV2
clone_size: .
cdr3_aa: CASSEAGGGPGNEQFF
cdr3_nt: TGTGCCAGCAGTGAAGCGGGGGGAGGGCCGGGCAATGAGCAGTTCTTC

d_call: TRBD1
j_call: TRBJ2-2
v_call: TRBV29-1
clone_size: many
cdr3_aa: CSVSTGPTGELFF
cdr3_nt: TGCAGCGTTTCGACAGGGCCCACCGGGGAGCTGTTTTTT

d_call: TRBD1
j_call: TRBJ1-2
v_call: TRBV29-1
clone_size: .
cdr3_aa: CSGETGNYGYTF
cdr3_nt: TGCAGCGGAGAGACAGGGAACTATGGCTACACCTTC

d_call: .
j_call: TRBJ2-6
v_call: TRBV20-1
clone_size: .
cdr3_aa: CSARRVGDSGANVLTF
cdr3_nt: TGCAGTGCTCGGCGTGTGGGGGACTCTGGGGCCAACGTCCTGACTTTC

d_call: .
j_call: TRBJ2-1
v_call: TRBV2
clone_size: .
cdr3_aa: CASSDSSGSSSYNEQFF
cdr3_nt: TGTGCCAGCAGTGATAGCAGCGGGTCAAGCTCCTACAATGAGCAGTTCTTC

d_call: TRBD1
j_call: TRBJ1-1
v_call: TRBV4-1
clone_size: .
cdr3_aa: CASSAGQGFGNTEAFF
cdr3_nt: TGCGCCAGCAGCGCGGGACAGGGTTTCGGGAACACTGAAGCTTTCTTT

d_call: TRBD2
j_call: TRBJ2-1
v_call: TRBV3-1
clone_size: .
cdr3_aa: CASSPRTSGRAGEFF
cdr3_nt: TGTGCCAGCAGCCCCCGGACTAGCGGGAGGGCCGGGGAGTTCTTC

d_call: TRBD2
j_call: TRBJ2-3
v_call: TRBV28
clone_size: .
cdr3_aa: CASSKTSGRYTDTQYF
cdr3_nt: TGTGCCAGCAGTAAAACTAGCGGGAGGTACACAGATACGCAGTATTTT

d_call: .
j_call: TRBJ2-5
v_call: TRBV20-1
clone_size: many
cdr3_aa: CSARGFQETQYF
cdr3_nt: TGCAGTGCTAGAGGGTTCCAAGAGACCCAGTACTTC

d_call: TRBD1
j_call: TRBJ1-2
v_call: TRBV7-9
clone_size: .
cdr3_aa: CASSRDSLNYGYTF
cdr3_nt: TGTGCCAGCAGCAGGGACAGCCTTAACTATGGCTACACCTTC

d_call: .
j_call: TRBJ2-7
v_call: TRBV28
clone_size: few
cdr3_aa: CASSLASDYEQYF
cdr3_nt: TGTGCCAGCAGTTTAGCCTCGGACTACGAGCAGTACTTC

d_call: TRBD1
j_call: TRBJ1-1
v_call: TRBV12-5
clone_size: .
cdr3_aa: CANNHGQGETEAFF
cdr3_nt: TGTGCAAATAATCACGGGCAGGGGGAAACTGAAGCTTTCTTT

d_call: .
j_call: TRBJ2-1
v_call: TRBV7-6
clone_size: few
cdr3_aa: CASSLGGGGARNEQFF
cdr3_nt: TGTGCCAGCAGCTTAGGAGGAGGGGGGGCGAGGAATGAGCAGTTCTTC

d_call: .
j_call: TRBJ1-3
v_call: TRBV4-1
clone_size: few
cdr3_aa: CASSQSFSGISGNTIYF
cdr3_nt: TGCGCCAGCAGCCAATCCTTTTCAGGGATATCTGGAAACACCATATATTTT